This entry describes one T cell receptor beta chain. This sample was included in a study of blood T cell repertoires in COVID-19. Study summary: PBMCs, B-cell-depleted T cells, or T cells were the source of the cDNA or gDNA that made up the material.

Those enrolled, adults aged 18 to 89 years, came from fewer than 25 US areas. Cohorts were assigned according to the clinical history that participants reported. The table came from immunoSEQ multiplex PCR; TCRdb's copy has only in-frame clones and leaves some out. The data hold over 200,000 clones, with about nine tenths observed a single time. This CDR3 has 17 amino acids. The germline V gene has CDR1 LGHDT and CDR2 YNNKEL (reference sequence). V shed 3 bases and J 9 bases; nucleotides not matched to a gene: 12. The sample was PBMCs or T cells enriched from blood (not recorded which). The V and J genes are TRBV3-1 (or the pseudogene TRBV3-2) and TRBJ2-1, with 12 bases matching TRBD2. The TCR comes from a young man who had recovered from COVID-19. The CDR3: CASSQDPSGRAIGEQFF. DNA for the CDR3: TGTGCCAGCAGCCAGGACCCTAGCGGGAGGGCCATAGGTGAGCAGTTCTTC.